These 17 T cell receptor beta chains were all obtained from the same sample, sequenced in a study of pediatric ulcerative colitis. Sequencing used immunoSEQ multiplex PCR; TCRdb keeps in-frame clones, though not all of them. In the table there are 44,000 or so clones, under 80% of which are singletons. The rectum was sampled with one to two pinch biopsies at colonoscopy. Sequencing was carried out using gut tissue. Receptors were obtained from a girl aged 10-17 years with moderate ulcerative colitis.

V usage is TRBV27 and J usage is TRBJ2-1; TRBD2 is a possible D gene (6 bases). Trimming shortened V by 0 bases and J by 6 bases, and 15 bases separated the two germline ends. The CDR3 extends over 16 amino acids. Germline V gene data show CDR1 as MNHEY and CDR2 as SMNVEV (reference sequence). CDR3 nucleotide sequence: TGTGCCAGCAGTTTATCGATCCGGGGGACCCGCAATGAGCAGTTCTTC. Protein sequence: CASSLSIRGTRNEQFF.

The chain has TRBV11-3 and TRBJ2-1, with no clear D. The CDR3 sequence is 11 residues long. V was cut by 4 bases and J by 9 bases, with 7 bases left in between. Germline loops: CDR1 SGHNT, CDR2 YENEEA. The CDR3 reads CASSSSGEQFF. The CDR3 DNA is TGTGCCAGCAGCTCCTCCGGTGAGCAGTTCTTC.

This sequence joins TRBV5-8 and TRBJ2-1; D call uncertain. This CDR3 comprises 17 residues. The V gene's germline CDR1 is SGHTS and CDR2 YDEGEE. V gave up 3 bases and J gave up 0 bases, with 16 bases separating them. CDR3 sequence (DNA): TGTGCCAGCAGCTGGACCGTCGCGGAGAGCTCCTACAATGAGCAGTTCTTC. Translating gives CASSWTVAESSYNEQFF.

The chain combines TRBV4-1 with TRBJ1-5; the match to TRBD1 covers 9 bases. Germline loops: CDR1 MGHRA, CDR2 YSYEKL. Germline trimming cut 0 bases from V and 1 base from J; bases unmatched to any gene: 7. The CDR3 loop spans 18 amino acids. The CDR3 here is CASSQERSGQGSNQPQHF. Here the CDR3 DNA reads TGCGCCAGCAGCCAAGAGCGCTCGGGACAGGGCAGCAATCAGCCCCAGCATTTT.

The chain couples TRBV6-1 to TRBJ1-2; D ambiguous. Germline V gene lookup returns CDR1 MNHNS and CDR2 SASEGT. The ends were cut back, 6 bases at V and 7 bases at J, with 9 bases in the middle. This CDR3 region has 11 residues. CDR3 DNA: TGTGCCAGCAGCGCGGGTGGTGGCTACACCTTC. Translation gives CASSAGGGYTF.

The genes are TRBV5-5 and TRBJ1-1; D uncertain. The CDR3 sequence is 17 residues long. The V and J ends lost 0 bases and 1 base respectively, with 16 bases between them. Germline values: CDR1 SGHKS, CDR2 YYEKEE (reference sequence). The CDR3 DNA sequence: TGTGCCAGCAGCTTGGTTTTGGGGAATCAGTGGAACACTGAAGCTTTCTTT. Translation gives CASSLVLGNQWNTEAFF.

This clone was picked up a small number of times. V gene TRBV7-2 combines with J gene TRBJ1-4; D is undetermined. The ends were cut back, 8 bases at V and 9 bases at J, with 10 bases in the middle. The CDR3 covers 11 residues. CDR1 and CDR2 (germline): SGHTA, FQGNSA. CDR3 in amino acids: CASPSIKKLFF. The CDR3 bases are TGTGCCAGCCCCTCCATTAAAAAACTGTTTTTT.

CDR3 sequence reads: CASSLAGGHGELFF. The CDR3 region has the DNA TGTGCCAGCAGCTTAGCGGGGGGCCACGGGGAGCTGTTTTTT. The rearrangement joins TRBV7-2 to TRBJ2-2; D may be TRBD1 or TRBD2 (6 bases each). The CDR3 length is 14 residues. With 0 bases removed from V and 7 bases from J, the gap between germline ends came to 9 bases. The germline V gene encodes CDR1 SGHTA and CDR2 FQGNSA.

CDR3 nucleotides: TGTGCCAGCAGCGTCGACAGGGAGCTCGCTGAAGCTTTCTTT. This codes for CASSVDRELAEAFF. The chain combines TRBV7-9 with TRBJ1-1, with 7 positions matching TRBD1. With 5 bases clipped from V and 6 bases from J, the junction kept 9 bases outside the gene matches. Looked up from germline, CDR1 is SEHNR and CDR2 is FQNEAQ (reference sequence). The CDR3 sequence is 14 residues long.

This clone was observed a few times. The CDR3 reads CASSPGYLSEKLFF. CDR3 nucleotide sequence: TGTGCCAGCTCACCAGGGTATTTGAGTGAAAAACTGTTTTTT. The J gene is TRBJ1-4, the V gene TRBV18; D not certain. Germline loops: CDR1 KGHSH, CDR2 LQKENI. CDR3 length equals 14 residues. Trimming took 2 bases from V and 7 from J, leaving 11 bases between them.

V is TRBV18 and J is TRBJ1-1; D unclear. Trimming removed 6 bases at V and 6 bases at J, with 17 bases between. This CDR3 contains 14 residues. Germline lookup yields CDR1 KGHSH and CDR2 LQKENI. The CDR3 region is CASSPSLGPPEAFF. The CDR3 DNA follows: TGTGCCAGCTCTCCCTCTCTGGGCCCTCCTGAAGCTTTCTTT.

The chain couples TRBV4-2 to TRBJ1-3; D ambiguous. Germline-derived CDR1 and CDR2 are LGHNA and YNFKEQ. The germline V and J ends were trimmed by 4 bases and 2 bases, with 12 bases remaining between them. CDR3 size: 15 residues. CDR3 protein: CASSRERFAGNTIYF. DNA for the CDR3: TGTGCCAGCAGCCGAGAGAGATTCGCTGGAAACACCATATATTTT.

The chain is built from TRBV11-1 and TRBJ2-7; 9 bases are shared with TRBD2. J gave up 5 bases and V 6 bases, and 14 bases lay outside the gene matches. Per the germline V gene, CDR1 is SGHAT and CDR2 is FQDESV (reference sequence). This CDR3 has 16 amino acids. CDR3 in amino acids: CASSPGGTSPGNEQYF. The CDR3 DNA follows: TGTGCCAGCAGTCCGGGGGGGACTAGCCCTGGCAACGAGCAGTACTTC.

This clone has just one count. The CDR3, as DNA: TGTGCCAGCAGTTTTAGCGGGCCCCACTATAGCGGGAATGAGCAGTTCTTC. This encodes CASSFSGPHYSGNEQFF. This chain uses TRBV27 with TRBJ2-1, with 7 positions matching TRBD2. J lost 7 bases, V lost 3 bases, and 15 bases had no gene match. The germline gives CDR1 MNHEY, CDR2 SMNVEV (reference sequence). The length of the CDR3 is 17 residues.

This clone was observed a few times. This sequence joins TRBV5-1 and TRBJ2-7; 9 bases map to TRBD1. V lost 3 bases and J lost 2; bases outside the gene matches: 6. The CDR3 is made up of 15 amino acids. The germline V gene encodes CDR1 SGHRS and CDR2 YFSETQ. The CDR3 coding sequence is TGCGCCAGCAGCTCCGGACAGGGGATCACCTACGAGCAGTACTTC. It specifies CASSSGQGITYEQYF.

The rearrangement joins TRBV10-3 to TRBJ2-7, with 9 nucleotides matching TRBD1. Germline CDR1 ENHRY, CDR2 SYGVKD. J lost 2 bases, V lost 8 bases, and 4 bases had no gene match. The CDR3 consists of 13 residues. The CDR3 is CAIGGQGAYEQYF. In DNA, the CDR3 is TGTGCCATCGGGGGACAGGGCGCCTACGAGCAGTACTTC.

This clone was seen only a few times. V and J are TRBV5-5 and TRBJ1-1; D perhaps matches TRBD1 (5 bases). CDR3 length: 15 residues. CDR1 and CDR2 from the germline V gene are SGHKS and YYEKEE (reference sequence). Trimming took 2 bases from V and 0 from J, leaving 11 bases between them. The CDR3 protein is CASSFDSGMNTEAFF. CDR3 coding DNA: TGTGCCAGCAGCTTCGACAGTGGCATGAACACTGAAGCTTTCTTT.